The clone carrying this T cell receptor beta chain is medium-sized within its sample. The antigen is not known. This CDR3 contains 16 residues. The germline V gene has CDR1 SEHNR and CDR2 FQNEAQ (reference sequence). V gave up 3 bases and J gave up 5 bases, with 17 bases separating them. These data come from a study of T cell repertoires in cytomegalovirus infection. Study overall: A matching HLA type, together with CMV infection, was signaled by public TCR beta signatures. Study-wide results and limits: Summed public TCR beta family frequency identified CMV carriers bearing the relevant HLA. The response measured ex vivo was dominated by TCR beta clonotypes (HLA-C-restricted and CMV-specific).

One entry per CDR3 protein results from TCRdb running MiXCR on the reads. Of around 330,000 distinct CDR3 sequences listed, 15% to 20% are singletons. Material: PBMCs. The genes are TRBV7-9 and TRBJ2-1; possibly TRBD1 for D (6 bases). This TCR came from a human donor in good health (CMV status not recorded). Some clones in this sample may be carry-over from other donors' samples. CDR3: CASSFFSPPGDNEQFF. The CDR3 DNA is TGTGCCAGCAGCTTTTTTAGCCCCCCAGGGGACAATGAGCAGTTCTTC.